Shown below are 11 T cell receptor beta chains from a single sample sequenced in a study of tumor-infiltrating lymphocytes in primary liver carcinoma. Germline DNA was also extracted, while the blood RNA originated from unsorted whole blood. The template, roughly 510 ng total RNA, yielded TCR beta cDNA made with a constant-region primer. Three-round nested multiplex PCR performed with slightly modified ARM-PCR produced the TCR beta libraries. For around 11 cycles apiece, the opening two PCR rounds ran with TRBV1-TRBV30 forward primers and a C-beta reverse primer. In TCRdb, the multiplex PCR reads were re-called with MiXCR into one record per CDR3 protein. The profile shows hundreds of thousands of distinct CDR3 sequences, roughly 60% of them singletons. Sequenced material: peripheral blood. The source of these receptors is a man aged 35 to 55 with primary liver carcinoma and hepatitis B virus infection.

For this clonotype: One end of the junction is discordant with germline, which a read error may explain. The CDR3 loop is CSVGGRDTDTQYF. CDR3 sequence (DNA): TGTAGCGTTGGCGGGAGAGACACAGATACGCAGTATTTT. V is TRBV29-1 and J is TRBJ2-3; 7 bases map to TRBD2. CDR3 length equals 13 residues. Germline V gene data show CDR1 as SQVTM and CDR2 as ANQGSEA.

This clonotype was observed once. A read error may account for a junction end that differs from germline. The chain joins TRBV29-1 to TRBJ2-7; D possibly uses TRBD1 or TRBD2 (5 bases each). Germline assignment: CDR1 SQVTM and CDR2 ANQGSEA. This CDR3 contains 13 residues. The CDR3 coding sequence is TGCAGCGCCCGGTTTCGGGGACCCTACGAGAAGTACTTC. Its protein product is CSARFRGPYEKYF.

This clonotype was observed at least ten times. The genes are TRBV28 and TRBJ2-3, with D unresolved. The ends were cut back, 2 bases at V and 5 bases at J, with 11 bases in the middle. The CDR3 totals 14 residues. Germline CDR1 reads MDHEN; CDR2 reads SYDVKM. The DNA of the CDR3 is TGTGCCAGCAGTTTACGAGCGATTCAAGATACGCAGTATTTT. Translation: CASSLRAIQDTQYF.

Details on this clonotype: At one end, the junction sequence differs from germline, possibly due to a read error. This rearrangement joins TRBV4-1 to TRBJ2-7; 7 bases match TRBD2. Germline V lookup: CDR1 MGHRA, CDR2 YSYEKL. This CDR3 has 20 residues. In DNA, the CDR3 is TGCGCCAGCAGCCAAGAGGGTAGAGGGGCGTCGGGGGGTCGGACCTACGAGAAGTACTTC. This codes for CASSQEGRGASGGRTYEKYF.

Remarks on this clonotype: Given a much more abundant clone one base away, this may be a read error. This chain links TRBV4-1 with TRBJ2-1, with D hard to call. This CDR3 region has 12 residues. Germline loops: CDR1 MGHRA, CDR2 YSYEKL. The DNA of the CDR3 is TGCGCCCGCAGCCAAGACTACAATGAGCAGTTCTTC. Translation gives CARSQDYNEQFF.

This clonotype was observed once. The germline gene is not matched at one end of the junction; a read error may be the cause. This chain connects TRBV5-1 to TRBJ2-1; 7 nucleotides agree with TRBD1. CDR3 size: 15 residues. Germline V gene data show CDR1 as SGHRS and CDR2 as YFSETQ. CDR3 DNA: TGCGCCAGCAGCCCCCAGGGGGAATATAACAAAGAGCAGTTCTTC. Its protein is CASSPQGEYNKEQFF. Full variable domain (remainder filled in from reference TRBV5-1 and TRBJ2-1): KAGVTQTPRYLIKTRGQQVTLSCSPISGHRSVSWYQQTPGQGLQFLFEYFSETQRNKGNFPGRFSGRQFSNSRSEMNVSTLELGDSALYLCASSPQGEYNKEQFFGPGTRLTVL.

Points on this clonotype: This is likely a read error, given that the CDR3 carries no conserved phenylalanine or tryptophan at its end. The chain carries TRBV5-6 and TRBJ2-1, with 9 bases aligning to TRBD2. Germline CDR1 reads SGHDT; CDR2 reads YYEEEE. The CDR3 has 15 residues. V was clipped by 3 bases and J by 8 bases; unmatched bases: 9. This CDR3 is CASSSLLREGDEQFL. CDR3 bases: TGTGCCAGCAGCTCGCTCCTGCGGGAGGGGGATGAGCAGTTCTTA.

This clonotype was found a few times. The chain has TRBV7-9 and TRBJ1-1; no clear D. Trimming removed 5 bases at V and 1 base at J, with 11 bases between. CDR1 SEHNR and CDR2 FQNEAQ come from the germline V gene (reference sequence). This CDR3 spans 14 amino acids. The chain's CDR3 is CASSLYESNTEAFF. The CDR3 nucleotides read TGTGCCAGCAGCCTCTATGAATCGAACACTGAAGCTTTCTTT.

This clonotype has at least ten counts. The chain carries TRBV6-5 and TRBJ2-1; D not certain. CDR1 is MNHEY, CDR2 SVGAGI, per germline. The CDR3 consists of 14 residues. Deletions cut 0 bases from V and 9 bases from J, with 12 bases between. As DNA, the CDR3 is TGTGCCAGCAGTTACTCGAGGCAGCTGGGTGAGCAGTTCTTC. It translates to CASSYSRQLGEQFF.

In this sample, this clonotype turned up a few times. J is TRBJ2-3 and V is TRBV6-5; a possible D gene is TRBD1 (5 bases). Trimming removed 7 bases from V and 2 bases from J, with 13 bases in between. Per germline, CDR1 MNHEY and CDR2 SVGAGI. CDR3 length: 14 amino acids. The CDR3 reads CASTQRQNTDTQYF. CDR3 in DNA: TGTGCCAGCACTCAACGACAGAACACAGATACGCAGTATTTT.

The gene calls are TRBV5-4 and TRBJ2-1; perhaps TRBD2 as D (6 bases). The germline V and J ends were trimmed by 2 bases and 0 bases, with 15 bases remaining between them. CDR1 SGHNT and CDR2 YYREEE come from the germline V gene (reference sequence). The CDR3 runs to 17 residues. In DNA form, the CDR3 reads TGTGCCAGCAGCTTCCAGGGCGGGGTCAGCTCCTACAATGAGCAGTTCTTC. It yields the protein CASSFQGGVSSYNEQFF.